This T cell receptor (beta chain) was found in a study of blood T cell repertoires in COVID-19. Study at large: The United States, Italy and Spain were the sources of the acute and convalescent COVID-19 samples. T cells, B-cell-depleted T cells, or PBMCs provided the cDNA or gDNA that served as material.

Those enrolled in Seattle joined during active infection and were followed longitudinally afterward. In the original analysis: How many nucleated cells were present was estimated from reference gene primer amplification. Assay used: immunoSEQ multiplex PCR; TCRdb lists only in-frame clones, some missing. That table gives V, J and clone size, and the DNA gave D and trimming. Here the sample spans some 200,000 clones, 83% being singletons. This TCR was recovered from a woman between 25 and 40 years old with COVID-19, enrolled during active disease. Specimen: peripheral blood.

CDR3 DNA: TGTGCCAGCAGCTTAGTCAGTCAGGGGCTCTACGAGCAGTACTTC. This encodes CASSLVSQGLYEQYF. This chain uses TRBV7-2 with TRBJ2-7, with D possibly TRBD1 on 6 matching bases. Germline V lookup: CDR1 SGHTA, CDR2 FQGNSA. Trimming removed 1 base at V and 3 bases at J, with 13 bases between. This CDR3 comprises 15 residues.